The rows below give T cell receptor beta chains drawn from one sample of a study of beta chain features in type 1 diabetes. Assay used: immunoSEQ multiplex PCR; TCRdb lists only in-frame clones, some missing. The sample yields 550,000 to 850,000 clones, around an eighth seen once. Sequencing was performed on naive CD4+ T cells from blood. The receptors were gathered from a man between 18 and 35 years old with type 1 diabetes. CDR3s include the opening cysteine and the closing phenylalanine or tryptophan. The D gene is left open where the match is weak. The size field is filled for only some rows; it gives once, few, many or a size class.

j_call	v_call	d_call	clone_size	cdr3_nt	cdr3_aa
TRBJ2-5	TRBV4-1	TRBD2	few	TGCGCCAGCAGCCCCGGGACTAGCGGGGGGGCCAGAGAGACCCAGTACTTC	CASSPGTSGGARETQYF
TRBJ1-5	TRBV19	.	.	TGTGCCAGTACTCTCAACAATCAGCCCCAGCATTTT	CASTLNNQPQHF
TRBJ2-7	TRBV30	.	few	TGTGCCGGCACCGTTACCGGCAAGACGGAGCAGTACTTC	CAGTVTGKTEQYF
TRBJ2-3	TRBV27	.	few	TGTGCCAGCAGTTTTGACAGGAACACAGATACGCAGTATTTT	CASSFDRNTDTQYF
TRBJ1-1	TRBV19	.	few	TGTGCCAGTAGTACCTCGGCGGGGTGGGCTTTCTTT	CASSTSAGWAFF
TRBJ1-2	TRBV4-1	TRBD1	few	TGCGCCAGCAGCTGGACAGGGCCTAGTGGCTACACCTTC	CASSWTGPSGYTF
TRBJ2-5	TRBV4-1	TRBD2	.	TGCGCCAGCAGCCAAGAAGTGCTAGCGGGGTTGGAGACCCAGTACTTC	CASSQEVLAGLETQYF
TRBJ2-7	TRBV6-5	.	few	TGTGCCAGCAGTCGACAGGAGTCCTACGAGCAGTACTTC	CASSRQESYEQYF
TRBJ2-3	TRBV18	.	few	TGTGCCAGCTCACCAGCGGCGGGGGCCTCGGATACGCAGTATTTT	CASSPAAGASDTQYF
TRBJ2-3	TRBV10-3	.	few	TGTGCCATCAGTGAGTCAGGGCTAGCAGGCTGGCAGTATTTT	CAISESGLAGWQYF
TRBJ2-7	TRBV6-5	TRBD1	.	TGTGCCAGCAGAACCCCAGGGGGACGGGAGCAGTACTTC	CASRTPGGREQYF
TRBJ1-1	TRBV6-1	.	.	TGTGCCAGCAGTGCGGACAGAAACACTGAAGCTTTCTTT	CASSADRNTEAFF
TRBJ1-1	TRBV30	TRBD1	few	TGTGCCTCCCGGACCTACAGGGGTGAAGCTTTCTTT	CASRTYRGEAFF
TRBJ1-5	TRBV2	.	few	TGTGCCAGCAGTGAACAGGGCGGGAGCAATCAGCCCCAGCATTTT	CASSEQGGSNQPQHF
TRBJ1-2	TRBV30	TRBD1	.	TGTGCCTGGAGTATAGGGGGCAGCTATGGCTACACCTTC	CAWSIGGSYGYTF
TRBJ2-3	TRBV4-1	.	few	TGCGCCAGCAGCCAAGAGTGGGGGGATAGCACAGATACGCAGTATTTT	CASSQEWGDSTDTQYF
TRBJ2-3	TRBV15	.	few	TGTGCCACCAGCAGAGATAGGAGGACTCGCCCCACGCAGTATTTT	CATSRDRRTRPTQYF
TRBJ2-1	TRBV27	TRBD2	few	TGTGCCAGCAGTTTAGAGCGGGGGTCCTTTGAGCAGTTCTTC	CASSLERGSFEQFF
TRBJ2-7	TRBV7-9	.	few	TGTGCCAGCAGCCTGAGGGGACGGGTTGACGAGCAGTACTTC	CASSLRGRVDEQYF
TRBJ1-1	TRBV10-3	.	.	TGTGCCATCAGGCGACCAGTGGCCGATTCTGAAGCTTTCTTT	CAIRRPVADSEAFF
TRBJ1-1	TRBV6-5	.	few	TGTGCCAGCAGTTACGAGGTCGGCACTGAAGCTTTCTTT	CASSYEVGTEAFF
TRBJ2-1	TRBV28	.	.	TGTGCCAGCGCTACAGGGCCCACCTACAATGAGCAGTTCTTC	CASATGPTYNEQFF
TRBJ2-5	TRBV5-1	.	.	TGCGCCAGCAGCTTTGACAGGGAGACCCAGTACTTC	CASSFDRETQYF
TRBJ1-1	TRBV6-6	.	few	TGTGCCAGCAGTTCATTGGGCAGAGGGGAAGCTTTCTTT	CASSSLGRGEAFF
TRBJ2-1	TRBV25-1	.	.	TGTGCCAGCAGTGATAGTACGCAGTCCCATGAGCAGTTCTTC	CASSDSTQSHEQFF
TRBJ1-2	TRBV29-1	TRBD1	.	TGCAGCGAAGGGACAGAATATGGCTACACCTTC	CSEGTEYGYTF
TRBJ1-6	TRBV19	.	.	TGTGCCAGTAGTACAGGGGAGAATTCACCCCTCCACTTT	CASSTGENSPLHF
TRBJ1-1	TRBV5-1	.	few	TGCGCCAGCAGCGTCGAGAACACTGAAGCTTTCTTT	CASSVENTEAFF
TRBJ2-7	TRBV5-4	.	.	TGTGCCAGCAGCTTGGGTGGCGCGGCCTACGAGCAGTACTTC	CASSLGGAAYEQYF
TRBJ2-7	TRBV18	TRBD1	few	TGTGCCAGCTCACCGGGACAGGGTTTCTCCTACGAGCAGTACTTC	CASSPGQGFSYEQYF
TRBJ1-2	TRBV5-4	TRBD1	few	TGTGCCAGCAGCTATACCGGGGACAGTAACTATGGCTACACCTTC	CASSYTGDSNYGYTF
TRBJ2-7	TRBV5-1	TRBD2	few	TGCGCCAGCAGCAAGACGGGGGGATACGAGCAGTACTTC	CASSKTGGYEQYF
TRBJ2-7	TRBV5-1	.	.	TGCGCCAGCAGCTTGGAAGGGGGTTTGCCCTACGAGCAGTACTTC	CASSLEGGLPYEQYF
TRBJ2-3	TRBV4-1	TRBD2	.	TGCGCCAGCAGCCAAGATTGGAGTAGCGGGGGGAACACAGATACGCAGTATTTT	CASSQDWSSGGNTDTQYF
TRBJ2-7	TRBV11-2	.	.	TGTGCCAGCAGCTCCAGTTACGAGCAGTACTTC	CASSSSYEQYF
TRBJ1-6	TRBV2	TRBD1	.	TGTGCCAGCAGTCAAGACAGGGGTAATTCACCCCTCCACTTT	CASSQDRGNSPLHF
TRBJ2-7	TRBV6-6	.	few	TGTGCCAGCACGGGGCAGGCATACTACGAGCAGTACTTC	CASTGQAYYEQYF
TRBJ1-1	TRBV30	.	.	TGTGCCTGGAGTGTAACAGCTGAAGCTTTCTTT	CAWSVTAEAFF
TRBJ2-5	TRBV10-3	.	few	TGTGCCATCAGTGAGTCGACGGGGGCCGGAGAGACCCAGTACTTC	CAISESTGAGETQYF
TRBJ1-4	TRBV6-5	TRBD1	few	TGTGCCAGCTTGGGACAGGGGGCTCGGAAACTGTTTTTT	CASLGQGARKLFF
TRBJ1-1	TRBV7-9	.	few	TGTGCCAGCAGCCCCAGGACAGCGTCCACTGAAGCTTTCTTT	CASSPRTASTEAFF
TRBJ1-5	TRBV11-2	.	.	TGTGCCAGCAGCTTAGACGGGACACGATATCAGCCCCAGCATTTT	CASSLDGTRYQPQHF
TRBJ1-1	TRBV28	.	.	TGTGCCAGCAGTTCCTCAGAGGGGGTACGAGAAACTGAAGCTTTCTTT	CASSSSEGVRETEAFF
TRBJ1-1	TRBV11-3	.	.	TGTGCCAGCACCCAATCCCGCCGTGGAGCTTTCTTT	CASTQSRRGAFF
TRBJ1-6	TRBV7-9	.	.	TGTGCCAGCAGCTTGACCCCCGAGCCCCTCCACTTT	CASSLTPEPLHF
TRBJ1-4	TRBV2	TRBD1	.	TGTGCCAGCATCAAAGGGGGCCATGAAAAACTGTTTTTT	CASIKGGHEKLFF
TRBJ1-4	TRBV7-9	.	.	TGTGCCAGCAGACCGACGGGCGGTGAAAAACTGTTTTTT	CASRPTGGEKLFF
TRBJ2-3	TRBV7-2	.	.	TGTGCCAGCAGCTTAGCGGGGACTCTAACCACAGATACGCAGTATTTT	CASSLAGTLTTDTQYF
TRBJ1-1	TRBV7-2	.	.	TGTGCCAGCAGCTCCACCAGAGGCACTGAAGCTTTCTTT	CASSSTRGTEAFF
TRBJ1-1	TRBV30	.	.	TGTGCCCGGAGCAGTAGGGGGAAATCTTCGGACACTGAAGCTTTCTTT	CARSSRGKSSDTEAFF
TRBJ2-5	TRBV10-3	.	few	TGTGCCATCAGTGACGCCGGGTACCAAGAGACCCAGTACTTC	CAISDAGYQETQYF
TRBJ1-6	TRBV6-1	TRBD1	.	TGTGCCAGCAGTGAAGTGAGGACAGGCAGCTCCTATAATTCACCCCTCCACTTT	CASSEVRTGSSYNSPLHF
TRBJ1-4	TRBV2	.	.	TGTGCCAGCAGTGGTGGGAGGGGTAATGAAAAACTGTTTTTT	CASSGGRGNEKLFF
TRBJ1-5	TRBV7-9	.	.	TGTGCCAGCAGCTTGGCAGGGAACGCGGGCAATCAGCCCCAGCATTTT	CASSLAGNAGNQPQHF
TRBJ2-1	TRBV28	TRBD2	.	TGTGCCAGCACGGCCGGGGGAGGGGTTGAGCAGTTCTTC	CASTAGGGVEQFF
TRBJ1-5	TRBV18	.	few	TGTGCCAGCTCACGCGGGTATGGTGCAAATCAGCCCCAGCATTTT	CASSRGYGANQPQHF
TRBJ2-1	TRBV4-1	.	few	TGCGCCAGCAGCCAACCTACTGGCGAGAGCTCCTACAATGAGCAGTTCTTC	CASSQPTGESSYNEQFF
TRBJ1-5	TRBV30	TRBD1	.	TGTGCCTGGAGCAGGGACAGGGTGGTCAATCAGCCCCAGCATTTT	CAWSRDRVVNQPQHF